This note documents a single T cell receptor (beta chain) sequence. The CDR3 is 15 residues long. From germline, CDR1 is LNHDA and CDR2 SQIVND (reference sequence). With 7 bases removed from V and 3 bases from J, the gap between germline ends came to 19 bases. The data stem from a study of blood T cell repertoires in COVID-19. Study-level background: T cells, B-cell-depleted T cells, or PBMCs supplied cDNA or gDNA.

Study processing details: Amplifying reference gene primers gave estimates of nucleated cell counts. TCRdb's copy holds only in-frame clones and misses some; the assay was immunoSEQ multiplex PCR. V, J and clone size are those of that table, while D and trimming were read from the DNA. The table has 300,000 to 400,000 clones, around 87% seen once. The chain links TRBV19 to TRBJ2-7, with D hard to call. The sample was peripheral blood. The sequence was obtained from a man in his fifties with active or convalescent COVID-19. CDR3 residues: CASTPTTAAIYEQYF. CDR3 in DNA: TGTGCCAGTACACCTACGACGGCGGCGATCTACGAGCAGTACTTC.